This T cell receptor (beta chain) came from a study of vaccination and CD4 T cells after COVID-19. Germline V gene lookup returns CDR1 DFQATT and CDR2 SNEGSKA (reference sequence). This CDR3 is 14 amino acids long. V was shortened by 5 bases and J by 4 bases, with 17 bases between the two germline ends. Treatment: roughly 10-day PBMC culture with coronavirus spike peptide pools or control peptides (ViraFEST assay). CD4+ T lymphocytes from the unexposed donor were collected before the COVID-19 pandemic (2011-2018). On this clonotype: No antigen is known for it.

At the Johns Hopkins FTIC core, DNA taken from cultured CD4+ T cells was sequenced by way of the Oncomine TCR Beta short-read assay. One entry per CDR3 protein, called by TCRdb with MiXCR from the PCR reads. This sample has roughly 8,000 distinct CDR3 sequences, with roughly 45% found just once. The TCR was taken from a human donor in good health. The rearrangement links TRBV20-1 to TRBJ1-1; D is ambiguous. Sequencing input: CD4+ T cells from blood, cultured in vitro. Here the CDR3 DNA reads TGCAGTGCTCCCCGGTCAAGGGCCGGCACTGAAGCTTTCTTT. This gives the protein CSAPRSRAGTEAFF.